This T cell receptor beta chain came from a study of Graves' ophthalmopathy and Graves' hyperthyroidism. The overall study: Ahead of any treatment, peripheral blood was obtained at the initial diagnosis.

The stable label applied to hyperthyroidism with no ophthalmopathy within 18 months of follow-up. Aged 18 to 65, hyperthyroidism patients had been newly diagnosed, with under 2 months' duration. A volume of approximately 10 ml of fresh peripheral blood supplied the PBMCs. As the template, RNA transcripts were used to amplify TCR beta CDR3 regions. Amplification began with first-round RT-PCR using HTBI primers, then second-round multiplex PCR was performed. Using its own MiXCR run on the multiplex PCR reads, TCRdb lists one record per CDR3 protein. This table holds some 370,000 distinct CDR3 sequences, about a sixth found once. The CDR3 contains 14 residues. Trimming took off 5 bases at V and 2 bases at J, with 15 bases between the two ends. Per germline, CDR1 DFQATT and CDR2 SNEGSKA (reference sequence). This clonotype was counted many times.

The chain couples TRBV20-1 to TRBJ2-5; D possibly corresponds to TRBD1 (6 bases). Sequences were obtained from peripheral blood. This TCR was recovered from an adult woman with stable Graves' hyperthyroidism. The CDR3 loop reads CSASYGQPQETQYF. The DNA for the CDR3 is TGCAGTGCTTCATATGGACAGCCACAAGAGACCCAGTACTTC.